This TCR beta chain was identified in a study of blood T cell repertoires in COVID-19. Across the whole study: Italy, Spain and the United States were the sources of the convalescent and acute COVID-19 samples. PBMCs, B-cell-depleted T cells, or T cells were the source of the cDNA or gDNA that made up the material.

Germline V gene sequence: CDR1 MNHEY, CDR2 SMNVEV (reference sequence). The CDR3 loop spans 18 amino acids. Unmatched junction bases numbered 18, after V lost 5 bases and J lost 12 bases. Original processing notes: Reference gene primer amplification gave nucleated cell count estimates. The method was immunoSEQ multiplex PCR; TCRdb's version includes in-frame clones alone and lacks a portion of them. V and J calls and clone size are copied from that table; D and trimming were computed from the DNA. Seen here are 380,000 or so clones, around 90% observed once, and the top ten hold more than 1%. Sequenced: peripheral blood. This receptor was taken from a man aged 40-49 years with acute or convalescent COVID-19. The chain employs TRBV27 and TRBJ2-1, with 14 bases aligning to TRBD2. The CDR3 is CASSRGTSGRPLSYGQFF. The CDR3 nucleotides read TGTGCCAGCAGTCGAGGGACTAGCGGGAGACCCCTTTCATATGGGCAGTTCTTC.